The 17 T cell receptor beta chains below all came from one sample that was sequenced in a study of T cells in Graves' hyperthyroidism and ophthalmopathy. RNA transcripts were the template for amplifying TCR beta CDR3 regions. The primer set for the first-round RT-PCR of the TCR CDR3 was HTBI. One entry per CDR3 protein results from TCRdb running MiXCR on the multiplex PCR reads. Of about 380,000 distinct CDR3 sequences in the sample, roughly 14% are singletons; the top ten hold roughly 11%. Sample: blood. The receptors stem from a woman aged 55-69 years with Graves' hyperthyroidism.

This clonotype was detected only a few times. This chain uses TRBV6-1 with TRBJ1-5; 7 bases are shared with TRBD1. This CDR3 spans 20 amino acids. CDR1 and CDR2 (germline): MNHNS, SASEGT. V was clipped by 2 bases and J by 3 bases; unmatched bases: 19. The CDR3 here is CASSERGQSHDPDPNQPQHF. CDR3 bases: TGTGCCAGCAGTGAAAGGGGACAGAGCCACGACCCGGACCCCAATCAGCCCCAGCATTTT.

This clonotype was observed at least ten times. V usage is TRBV27 and J usage is TRBJ2-5, with 10 bases lining up with TRBD2. With 6 bases clipped from V and 5 bases from J, the junction kept 15 bases outside the gene matches. The CDR3 extends over 17 amino acids. Germline loops: CDR1 MNHEY, CDR2 SMNVEV (reference sequence). The CDR3 loop reads CASSLRGPSGSGETQYF. The CDR3 DNA is TGTGCCAGCAGCCTAAGGGGGCCTAGCGGGAGTGGTGAGACCCAGTACTTC.

The chain recombines TRBV11-2 with TRBJ2-6; D is uncertain. V was clipped by 4 bases and J by 2 bases, with 6 bases between them. The CDR3 contains 14 residues. From germline, CDR1 is SGHAT and CDR2 FQNNGV. The CDR3 nucleotides read TGTGCCAGCAGCTCGCCTGCTGGGGCCAACGTCCTGACTTTC. It yields the protein CASSSPAGANVLTF.

In its sample, this clonotype was seen many times. The chain links TRBV10-3 to TRBJ1-5, with a possible D match to TRBD1 (5 bases). Looked up from germline, CDR1 is ENHRY and CDR2 is SYGVKD. There are 12 residues in the CDR3. The V end lost 11 bases, the J end lost 5 bases, and 13 bases lay between the germline ends. The CDR3 sequence: CAAAGTDQPQHF. CDR3 bases: TGTGCCGCAGCAGGGACCGATCAGCCCCAGCATTTT.

This clonotype was recorded at least ten times. CDR3 loop: CASSQSFVTDTQYF. CDR3 in DNA: TGTGCCAGCAGCCAATCATTCGTCACAGATACGCAGTATTTT. V is TRBV3-1 and J is TRBJ2-3; D unresolved. The CDR3 is 14 amino acids. Germline values: CDR1 LGHDT, CDR2 YNNKEL (reference sequence). V lost 2 bases and J 2 bases, leaving 8 bases between the germline ends.

This clonotype was found many times. The chain employs TRBV12-3 or TRBV12-4 and TRBJ1-5; unclear D gene. The CDR3 covers 12 residues. V gave up 5 bases and J gave up 6 bases, with 8 bases separating them. The CDR3 region is CASSEGGQPQHF. The CDR3 region has the DNA TGTGCCAGCAGTGAGGGCGGTCAGCCCCAGCATTTT.

The table lists this clonotype with many counts. V usage is TRBV6-2 or TRBV6-3 and J usage is TRBJ2-7; the D is unclear. Trimming removed 6 bases at V and 6 bases at J, with 12 bases between. The length of the CDR3 is 12 residues. The germline gives CDR1 MNHEY, CDR2 SVGEGT. The CDR3 protein is CASSLVAAEQYF. The CDR3, as DNA: TGTGCCAGCAGCCTCGTAGCTGCCGAGCAGTACTTC.

This clonotype was seen many times. V usage is TRBV11-3 and J usage is TRBJ2-3; 8 bases fit TRBD2. Germline loops: CDR1 SGHNT, CDR2 YENEEA. V dropped 4 bases and J dropped 1; count of bases not matched to a gene: 4. The length of the CDR3 is 15 residues. CDR3 region: CASSSTSERTDTQYF. CDR3 in DNA: TGTGCCAGCAGCTCGACTAGCGAACGCACAGATACGCAGTATTTT.

Many counts were recorded for this clonotype. The chain carries TRBV28 and TRBJ2-5; 16 nucleotides line up with TRBD2. There are 17 residues in the CDR3. Germline V gene sequence: CDR1 MDHEN, CDR2 SYDVKM. V dropped 5 bases and J dropped 5; count of bases not matched to a gene: 8. CDR3 nucleotides: TGTGCCAGCAGTATGGGACTAGCGGGAGGGCCCACGGAGACCCAGTACTTC. This encodes CASSMGLAGGPTETQYF.

This clonotype came up many times. The chain uses TRBV5-1 and TRBJ2-5; 7 nucleotides align to TRBD1. Germline V gene lookup returns CDR1 SGHRS and CDR2 YFSETQ. V lost 6 bases and J lost 1; bases outside the gene matches: 3. CDR3 length: 13 amino acids. The CDR3 region is CASTRTGQETQYF. The CDR3 DNA reads as TGCGCCAGCACCCGGACAGGCCAAGAGACCCAGTACTTC. Full variable domain (missing parts from reference TRBV5-1 and TRBJ2-5): KAGVTQTPRYLIKTRGQQVTLSCSPISGHRSVSWYQQTPGQGLQFLFEYFSETQRNKGNFPGRFSGRQFSNSRSEMNVSTLELGDSALYLCASTRTGQETQYFGPGTRLLVL.

This clonotype was seen at least ten times. The J gene is TRBJ1-2, the V gene TRBV12-3 or TRBV12-4; TRBD1 might be the D (6 bases). V shed 6 bases and J shed 4 bases, with 18 bases lying between them. The CDR3 sequence is 15 residues long. The CDR3: CASSILPSGVYGYTF. The CDR3 DNA reads TGTGCCAGCAGCATCCTCCCGTCAGGGGTCTATGGCTACACCTTC.

Many counts were recorded for this clonotype. The V and J genes are TRBV5-1 and TRBJ2-2, with TRBD2 matching 7 bases. Germline trimming cut 6 bases from V and 1 base from J; bases unmatched to any gene: 6. The CDR3 is 15 residues long. CDR1 is SGHRS and CDR2 is YFSETQ in the germline V gene. DNA of the CDR3: TGCGCCAGCACCCTCGGCGGGGGGAACACCGGGGAGCTGTTTTTT. Its protein product is CASTLGGGNTGELFF.

The genes are TRBV19 and TRBJ1-5, with 8 bases aligning to TRBD1. This CDR3 is built from 17 residues. The V gene end was trimmed by 6 bases and the J gene end by 5 bases; junction bases not matched to a gene: 15. CDR1 is LNHDA and CDR2 is SQIVND in the germline V gene (reference sequence). CDR3 DNA sequence: TGTGCCAGTAGCAAAGGACAGGGCCAGGTAGGGTATCAGCCCCAGCATTTT. The encoded protein is CASSKGQGQVGYQPQHF.

This clonotype showed up many times. The J gene is TRBJ1-1, the V gene TRBV3-1; a weak D match, TRBD1 (5 bases). CDR3 length equals 16 residues. Trimming took off 4 bases at V and 8 bases at J, with 23 bases between the two ends. CDR1 and CDR2 (germline): LGHDT, YNNKEL (reference sequence). CDR3 residues: CASSLARESQGSEAFF. CDR3 DNA sequence: TGTGCCAGCAGCCTCGCCAGGGAATCGCAAGGTTCCGAAGCTTTCTTT.

This clonotype was counted many times. This chain joins TRBV13 and TRBJ2-1; D gene unclear. V dropped 5 bases and J dropped 1 base, with 6 bases sitting between them. This CDR3 spans 13 amino acids. Germline CDR1 PRHDT, CDR2 FYEKMQ (reference sequence). The CDR3 loop is CASSPLSYNEQFF. Written as DNA, the CDR3 is TGTGCCAGCAGCCCCCTGTCCTACAATGAGCAGTTCTTC.

This clonotype was counted many times. The chain carries TRBV12-3 or TRBV12-4 and TRBJ1-1; D might be TRBD1 (5 bases). The V and J ends lost 1 base and 4 bases respectively, with 10 bases between them. There are 14 residues in the CDR3. The CDR3 bases are TGTGCCAGCAGTTTAGGAGGGGACGGCACTGAAGCTTTCTTT. It specifies CASSLGGDGTEAFF.

The sample holds a few counts of this clonotype. This chain uses TRBV5-1 with TRBJ2-4, with TRBD1 identical over 9 bases. This CDR3 region has 14 residues. CDR1 and CDR2 from the germline V gene are SGHRS and YFSETQ. With 1 base clipped from V and 8 bases from J, the junction kept 4 bases outside the gene matches. The CDR3 DNA follows: TGCGCCAGCAGCTTGTTGGACAGGGGTCACATTCAGTACTTC. Translated: CASSLLDRGHIQYF.